The next 20 T cell receptor beta chains were all read from a single sample in a study of blood T cell repertoires in COVID-19. Assay used: immunoSEQ multiplex PCR; TCRdb lists only in-frame clones, some missing. The table records about 160,000 clones, about four fifths of them present only once. Source material: PBMCs or T cells enriched from blood (not recorded which). These receptors all stem from a man in his fifties or sixties who had recovered from COVID-19.

The chain combines TRBV6-4 with TRBJ2-3, with TRBD2 as a possible D gene (6 bases). The germline CDR1 and CDR2 sequences are MRHNA and SNTAGT. The CDR3 length is 14 residues. Trimming stripped 3 bases from V and 2 bases from J, with 9 bases between. The CDR3 DNA sequence: TGTGCCAGCAGTGAGGGACTTGACACAGATACGCAGTATTTT. It encodes CASSEGLDTDTQYF.

V is TRBV4-2 and J is TRBJ1-1; 7 nucleotides agree with TRBD1. This CDR3 region has 17 residues. V lost 3 bases to trimming and J lost 2 bases; unmatched junction nucleotides: 12. Germline loops: CDR1 LGHNA, CDR2 YNFKEQ. CDR3 DNA: TGTGCCAGCAGCCACCTCCGACAGGGTAGGCGCAACACTGAAGCTTTCTTT. Amino acid sequence: CASSHLRQGRRNTEAFF.

The gene calls are TRBV27 and TRBJ2-1, with unresolved D. The V gene's germline CDR1 is MNHEY and CDR2 SMNVEV (reference sequence). The CDR3 contains 13 residues. Deletions cut 2 bases from V and 5 bases from J, with 7 bases between. CDR3 nucleotide sequence: TGTGCCAGCAGTTTAAGCGCCAACAATGAGCAGTTCTTC. Amino acid sequence: CASSLSANNEQFF.

The gene calls are TRBV14 and TRBJ2-1; 7 positions match TRBD2. CDR1 and CDR2 from the germline V gene are SGHDN and FVKESK. After removal of 1 base from V and 5 bases from J, the junction contained 11 bases not matched to a gene. This CDR3 has 17 amino acids. The CDR3 is CASSQAGGGRVDNEQFF. Written as DNA, the CDR3 is TGTGCCAGCAGCCAAGCGGGCGGCGGGAGAGTAGACAATGAGCAGTTCTTC.

The V call is TRBV9, the J call TRBJ2-5, with D possibly being TRBD2 (6 bases). The CDR3 loop spans 13 amino acids. Germline V gene data show CDR1 as SGDLS and CDR2 as YYNGEE. Trimming removed 0 bases at V and 3 bases at J, with 6 bases between. The CDR3 DNA sequence: TGTGCCAGCAGCGTAGCGGGAGAAGAGACCCAGTACTTC. It yields the protein CASSVAGEETQYF.

This chain uses TRBV5-5 with TRBJ2-1, with 10 bases matching TRBD1. This CDR3 spans 13 amino acids. Germline V gives CDR1 SGHKS, CDR2 YYEKEE (reference sequence). After removal of 0 bases from V and 10 bases from J, the junction contained 1 base not matched to a gene. The CDR3 loop is CASSLGDRGEQFF. DNA for the CDR3: TGTGCCAGCAGCTTGGGGGACAGGGGAGAGCAGTTCTTC.

The rearrangement joins TRBV7-9 to TRBJ1-1; possible D gene TRBD1, 5 bases. The V gene's germline CDR1 is SEHNR and CDR2 FQNEAQ (reference sequence). With 7 bases removed from V and 11 bases from J, the gap between germline ends came to 20 bases. The CDR3 has 13 amino acids. DNA of the CDR3: TGTGCCAGCACCAACGTTGGCAGGGTACGGGCTTTCTTT. Translating gives CASTNVGRVRAFF.

The V gene is TRBV19, the J gene TRBJ2-5; D perhaps matches TRBD2 (5 bases). The CDR3 extends over 14 amino acids. The V end lost 2 bases, the J end lost 5 bases, and 12 bases lay between the germline ends. Germline V gene data show CDR1 as LNHDA and CDR2 as SQIVND (reference sequence). In nucleotides, the CDR3 is TGTGCCAGTAGTATAACGGGGTTCCCGGAGACCCAGTACTTC. It yields the protein CASSITGFPETQYF.

The chain has TRBV12-5 and TRBJ1-4, with TRBD1 as a possible D gene (5 bases). Germline V gene lookup returns CDR1 LGHNT and CDR2 FRNRAP. Trimming removed 1 base at V and 8 bases at J, with 14 bases between. The CDR3 is 15 residues long. The chain's CDR3 is CASGLGDSEGEKLFF. The CDR3 DNA is TGTGCTAGTGGTTTGGGGGACTCAGAGGGGGAAAAACTGTTTTTT.

Only one count was recorded for this clone. The chain links TRBV30 to TRBJ1-3; D is unresolved. The CDR3 totals 16 residues. Looked up from germline, CDR1 is GTSNPN and CDR2 is SVGIG (reference sequence). The germline V and J ends were trimmed by 3 bases and 5 bases, with 20 bases remaining between them. The DNA of the CDR3 is TGTGCCTGGAGCGGACGAGGACTGTATAATCGAAACACCATATATTTT. This encodes CAWSGRGLYNRNTIYF.

The chain couples TRBV7-2 to TRBJ2-2, with 7 bases matching TRBD2. CDR3 length equals 16 residues. After removal of 3 bases from V and 2 bases from J, the junction contained 6 bases not matched to a gene. From germline, CDR1 is SGHTA and CDR2 FQGNSA. The CDR3, as DNA: TGTGCCAGCAGCTTTTCCCCGGGGGGAAACACCGGGGAGCTGTTTTTT. Translated, it gives CASSFSPGGNTGELFF.

This clone was observed a handful of times. V gene TRBV20-1 combines with J gene TRBJ2-1; 7 positions match TRBD1. V trimming: 3 bases; J trimming: 5 bases; junction bases outside the gene matches: 4. In germline, CDR1 is DFQATT, CDR2 SNEGSKA (reference sequence). This CDR3 spans 13 amino acids. DNA for the CDR3: TGCAGTGCTAGTGGGGACAGCAACAATGAGCAGTTCTTC. Its protein product is CSASGDSNNEQFF.

V gene TRBV7-2 combines with J gene TRBJ2-2, with D possibly matching TRBD1 (6 bases). This CDR3 spans 10 amino acids. The germline CDR1 and CDR2 sequences are SGHTA and FQGNSA. CDR3 nucleotides: TGTGCAGCAGGGGCCGGGGAGCTGTTTTTT. It encodes CAAGAGELFF.

The chain is built from TRBV10-3 and TRBJ1-1; 7 nucleotides line up with TRBD1. The CDR3 is made up of 11 amino acids. V trimming: 8 bases; J trimming: 5 bases; junction bases outside the gene matches: 2. Germline CDR1 reads ENHRY; CDR2 reads SYGVKD. The CDR3 protein is CAIVQGTEAFF. CDR3 sequence (DNA): TGTGCCATCGTACAGGGGACTGAAGCTTTCTTT.

This chain links TRBV24-1 with TRBJ1-5, with unresolved D. V lost 10 bases, J lost 0 bases, and 21 bases lay in between. The CDR3 totals 17 residues. Germline loops: CDR1 KGHDR, CDR2 SFDVKD. The CDR3 here is CATRRGTPKSSNQPQHF. The CDR3 DNA reads TGTGCCACTAGGCGCGGCACTCCAAAGAGTAGCAATCAGCCCCAGCATTTT.

In DNA form, the CDR3 reads TGTGCCAGCGCACAGGGATTGATGGATTCACCCCTCCACTTT. Its translation is CASAQGLMDSPLHF. The genes are TRBV7-9 and TRBJ1-6, with D perhaps matching TRBD1 (6 bases). Germline values: CDR1 SEHNR, CDR2 FQNEAQ (reference sequence). The CDR3 runs to 14 residues. V gave up 8 bases and J gave up 8 bases, with 16 bases separating them.

The chain combines TRBV5-5 with TRBJ2-3; tentatively, D is TRBD2 (5 bases). Germline V gene data show CDR1 as SGHKS and CDR2 as YYEKEE (reference sequence). V lost 6 bases and J 1 base, leaving 21 bases between the germline ends. The CDR3 runs to 17 residues. CDR3 coding DNA: TGTGCCAGCACCCTACCGTCGGTAGCGTCCCGCACAGATACGCAGTATTTT. Amino acids: CASTLPSVASRTDTQYF.

J is TRBJ2-7 and V is TRBV3-1 (or the pseudogene TRBV3-2), with 8 bases that match TRBD1. Germline V gene data show CDR1 as LGHDT and CDR2 as YNNKEL (reference sequence). The CDR3 has 14 residues. J lost 5 bases, V lost 4 bases, and 7 bases had no gene match. In nucleotides, the CDR3 is TGTGCCAGCAGCCTAGGACAGGGTCCCAACGAGCAGTACTTC. Its protein product is CASSLGQGPNEQYF.

The gene calls are TRBV27 and TRBJ1-5; 7 nucleotides line up with TRBD1. The CDR3 loop spans 14 amino acids. With 4 bases clipped from V and 7 bases from J, the junction kept 7 bases outside the gene matches. The germline V gene encodes CDR1 MNHEY and CDR2 SMNVEV (reference sequence). The CDR3 nucleotides are TGTGCCAGCAGTTCCGACAGGGTGGGCCAGCCCCAGCATTTT. Its translation: CASSSDRVGQPQHF.

V gene TRBV23-1 combines with J gene TRBJ2-7; a possible D gene is TRBD1 (5 bases). TRBV23-1 is filed as an ORF, its function uncertain. This CDR3 comprises 15 residues. The ends were cut back, 2 bases at V and 2 bases at J, with 13 bases in the middle. This chain's CDR3 is CASSQPGSRPYEQYF. CDR3 nucleotide sequence: TGCGCCAGCAGTCAACCAGGGTCGAGGCCCTACGAGCAGTACTTC.